The 21 T cell receptor beta chains given below trace back to one sample, sequenced in a study of control samples from healthy donors and cancer patients. This table comes from immunoSEQ multiplex PCR, and its TCRdb copy is limited to in-frame clones, with some not included. The sample contains about 130,000 clones, 92% of which appear only once. The sequenced material came from blood. These TCRs come from a woman aged 50 to 60 in good health.

The CDR3 sequence is CASSMLVSGGASYEQYF. The DNA for the CDR3 is TGTGCCAGTAGTATGTTGGTGAGCGGGGGGGCCTCCTACGAGCAGTACTTC. The chain is built from TRBV19 and TRBJ2-7; the match to TRBD2 covers 10 bases. From germline, CDR1 is LNHDA and CDR2 SQIVND (reference sequence). With 3 bases clipped from V and 0 bases from J, the junction kept 8 bases outside the gene matches. The CDR3 is 17 amino acids.

The chain recombines TRBV11-3 with TRBJ2-1; 7 bases are shared with TRBD2. Trimming removed 3 bases from V and 6 bases from J; junction bases left unmatched: 5. The germline V gene has CDR1 SGHNT and CDR2 YENEEA. The length of the CDR3 is 14 residues. CDR3 residues: CASSFYGGSNEQFF. Here the CDR3 DNA reads TGTGCCAGCAGCTTCTACGGGGGGTCCAATGAGCAGTTCTTC.

The chain couples TRBV27 to TRBJ2-1; D not certain. Germline V gene lookup returns CDR1 MNHEY and CDR2 SMNVEV (reference sequence). With 5 bases removed from V and 5 bases from J, the gap between germline ends came to 10 bases. The CDR3 sequence is 13 residues long. Written as DNA, the CDR3 is TGTGCCAGCAGTACCTCTCACAACAATGAGCAGTTCTTC. Protein: CASSTSHNNEQFF.

This sequence joins TRBV3-1 (or the pseudogene TRBV3-2) and TRBJ2-3, with 7 positions matching TRBD2. CDR3 length equals 16 residues. V lost 0 bases to trimming and J lost 2 bases; unmatched junction nucleotides: 5. Germline CDR1 reads LGHDT; CDR2 reads YNNKEL (reference sequence). In DNA form, the CDR3 reads TGTGCCAGCAGCCAAGACCCTAGCGGCACCACAGATACGCAGTATTTT. Residues: CASSQDPSGTTDTQYF.

The chain is built from TRBV7-2 and TRBJ2-3, with 15 nucleotides matching TRBD2. Germline loops: CDR1 SGHTA, CDR2 FQGNSA. Trimming removed 4 bases from V and 6 bases from J; junction bases left unmatched: 2. The CDR3 is 15 amino acids. The CDR3 DNA reads TGTGCCAGCAGCTGGACTAGCGGGGGGGCTGATACGCAGTATTTT. This codes for CASSWTSGGADTQYF. The full variable domain, rest sourced from reference TRBV7-2 and TRBJ2-3, is GAGVSQSPSNKVTEKGKDVELRCDPISGHTALYWYRQSLGQGLEFLIYFQGNSAPDKSGLPSDRFSAERTGGSVSTLTIQRTQQEDSAVYLCASSWTSGGADTQYFGPGTRLTVL.

The chain has TRBV3-1 (or the pseudogene TRBV3-2) and TRBJ2-5; D assignment may be TRBD1 or TRBD2 (5 bases each). Trimming left V 0 bases short and J 10 bases short, with 18 bases between. This CDR3 spans 15 amino acids. Germline lookup yields CDR1 LGHDT and CDR2 YNNKEL (reference sequence). CDR3 loop: CASSQDLSVMGVQYF. The CDR3 DNA sequence: TGTGCCAGCAGCCAAGATCTCTCAGTGATGGGGGTCCAGTACTTC.

This chain connects TRBV6-1 to TRBJ1-2; TRBD1 is a possible D gene (6 bases). V lost 0 bases and J 1 base, leaving 6 bases between the germline ends. The CDR3 loop spans 14 amino acids. The V gene's germline CDR1 is MNHNS and CDR2 SASEGT. The chain's CDR3 is CASSEAGGNYGYTF. The CDR3 nucleotides read TGTGCCAGCAGTGAAGCAGGGGGTAACTATGGCTACACCTTC.

The chain uses TRBV23-1 and TRBJ1-6; D is possibly TRBD1 (5 bases). TRBV23-1 is given ORF status, its function remaining uncertain. V was clipped by 3 bases and J by 3 bases, with 15 bases between them. CDR3 length: 17 amino acids. CDR3 loop: CASSHPSKGHYNSPLHF. CDR3 DNA: TGCGCCAGCAGTCACCCGTCGAAGGGGCACTATAATTCACCCCTCCACTTT.

V gene TRBV15 combines with J gene TRBJ1-1; D is uncertain. The CDR3 is made up of 13 amino acids. The germline V gene encodes CDR1 LNHNV and CDR2 YYDKDF (reference sequence). The V end lost 2 bases, the J end lost 2 bases, and 6 bases lay between the germline ends. CDR3 sequence reads: CATSRRVNTEAFF. The CDR3 coding sequence is TGTGCCACCAGCAGAAGAGTTAACACTGAAGCTTTCTTT.

In this sample, this clone turned up a few times. CDR3: CASSIVSSNYGYTF. The DNA of the CDR3 is TGTGCCAGTAGTATTGTGAGTTCTAACTATGGCTACACCTTC. This rearrangement joins TRBV19 to TRBJ1-2, with D unclear. The V gene lost 3 bases and the J gene lost 0 bases, with 8 bases spanning the gap. The CDR3 loop spans 14 amino acids. Germline V gives CDR1 LNHDA, CDR2 SQIVND (reference sequence).

The V gene is TRBV2, the J gene TRBJ2-5; 7 nucleotides match TRBD2. Germline values: CDR1 SNHLY, CDR2 FYNNEI. CDR3 length equals 13 residues. With V trimmed by 3 bases and J by 3 bases, 1 base remained unmatched. CDR3 nucleotide sequence: TGTGCCAGCAGTGAGGGGACTAAAGAGACCCAGTACTTC. Encoded protein: CASSEGTKETQYF.

V is TRBV12-3 or TRBV12-4 and J is TRBJ1-4; D gene unclear. Between the trimmed V and J ends, which lost 7 bases and 10 bases, there was a span of 13 bases. The CDR3 loop spans 12 amino acids. CDR3 residues: CASNSGRRKLFF. CDR3 nucleotides: TGTGCCAGCAACTCGGGGAGACGAAAACTGTTTTTT.

The rearrangement uses TRBV6-6 and TRBJ1-2; no definite D call. Trimming shortened V by 6 bases and J by 5 bases, and 13 bases separated the two germline ends. The germline CDR1 and CDR2 sequences are MNHNY and SVGAGI (reference sequence). The CDR3 is made up of 13 amino acids. The CDR3 region is CASRQVLGYGYTF. The CDR3, as DNA: TGTGCCAGCAGGCAGGTTTTAGGGTATGGCTACACCTTC.

This clone has a handful of counts. The rearrangement joins TRBV5-4 to TRBJ1-1; D possibly corresponds to TRBD1 (5 bases). CDR1 is SGHNT and CDR2 is YYREEE in the germline V gene (reference sequence). The V end was cut by 0 bases, the J end by 10 bases, with 19 bases between. The CDR3 length is 15 residues. CDR3 protein: CASSLASTGPEGAFF. CDR3 sequence (DNA): TGTGCCAGCAGCTTGGCATCTACAGGTCCCGAAGGAGCTTTCTTT.

This chain connects TRBV6-5 to TRBJ1-4, with unresolved D. CDR3 length: 13 residues. The V end lost 7 bases, the J end lost 8 bases, and 14 bases lay between the germline ends. CDR1 and CDR2 from the germline V gene are MNHEY and SVGAGI. The CDR3 loop reads CASTVREHEKLFF. CDR3 nucleotide sequence: TGTGCCAGCACAGTGAGGGAGCACGAAAAACTGTTTTTT.

This chain links TRBV6-1 with TRBJ2-2, with 8 bases lining up with TRBD2. The V segment lost 1 base and the J segment 0 bases; nucleotides outside the gene matches: 1. CDR1 is MNHNS and CDR2 is SASEGT in the germline V gene. The CDR3 runs 16 residues. CDR3 protein: CASSEGGGPNTGELFF. CDR3 bases: TGTGCCAGCAGTGAAGGCGGGGGGCCGAACACCGGGGAGCTGTTTTTT.

The gene calls are TRBV5-1 and TRBJ1-3; 8 bases line up with TRBD1. There are 13 residues in the CDR3. V lost 4 bases and J lost 7; bases outside the gene matches: 4. CDR1 is SGHRS, CDR2 YFSETQ, per germline. For the CDR3, the DNA is TGCGCCAGCAGCATAGACAGGGGTAACACCATATATTTT. Its protein is CASSIDRGNTIYF.

The gene calls are TRBV28 and TRBJ1-4; weak D call: TRBD1 (5 bases). The CDR3 contains 16 residues. Trimming cost V 3 bases and J 0 bases, with 11 bases left between them. Germline V gives CDR1 MDHEN, CDR2 SYDVKM. CDR3 DNA: TGTGCCAGCAGTTTGGGGCAGACAACAACTAATGAAAAACTGTTTTTT. As protein: CASSLGQTTTNEKLFF. Full variable domain (outside the CDR3, taken from reference TRBV28 and TRBJ1-4): DVKVTQSSRYLVKRTGEKVFLECVQDMDHENMFWYRQDPGLGLRLIYFSYDVKMKEKGDIPEGYSVSREKKERFSLILESASTNQTSMYLCASSLGQTTTNEKLFFGSGTQLSVL.

This clone was counted between two and nine times. The chain couples TRBV2 to TRBJ2-6, with TRBD1 matching 9 bases. There are 19 residues in the CDR3. Germline loops: CDR1 SNHLY, CDR2 FYNNEI. CDR3 sequence (DNA): TGTGCAACTACGGCTTTACCACAGGGGGCCCTCTCTGGGGCCAACGTCCTGACTTTC. Protein sequence: CATTALPQGALSGANVLTF.

This chain links TRBV29-1 with TRBJ1-2, with 7 bases matching TRBD1. J gave up 3 bases and V 5 bases, and 3 bases lay outside the gene matches. This CDR3 contains 12 residues. Germline values: CDR1 SQVTM, CDR2 ANQGSEA. DNA for the CDR3: TGCAGCGTTATAGGGGGCGACTATGGCTACACCTTC. It is translated as CSVIGGDYGYTF.

This chain uses TRBV3-1 (or the pseudogene TRBV3-2) with TRBJ1-4; D not certain. Deletions cut 2 bases from V and 3 bases from J, with 7 bases between. CDR3 length: 14 residues. The germline V gene encodes CDR1 LGHDT and CDR2 YNNKEL (reference sequence). CDR3 region: CASSQRGANEKLFF. DNA of the CDR3: TGTGCCAGCAGCCAACGGGGAGCTAATGAAAAACTGTTTTTT.